The 29 T cell receptor beta chains below all came from one sample that was sequenced in a study of cytomegalovirus exposure and HLA in healthy donors. Both 60 Vbeta primers and 13 Jbeta primers went into the PCR. Profiled with immunoSEQ multiplex PCR; TCRdb holds only in-frame clones, not every one. The profile shows approximately 170,000 clones, over 70% of them singletons. The material sequenced was PBMCs. These receptors all come from a woman aged 35 to 49 in good health and CMV-seropositive.

The chain couples TRBV5-1 to TRBJ2-1, with 9 bases lining up with TRBD1. The CDR3 has 16 residues. V lost 0 bases to trimming and J lost 6 bases; unmatched junction nucleotides: 7. Germline values: CDR1 SGHRS, CDR2 YFSETQ. CDR3 nucleotide sequence: TGCGCCAGCAGCTTGGAAATAGGACAGGGGCGCAATGAGCAGTTCTTC. Translating gives CASSLEIGQGRNEQFF.

The V gene is TRBV29-1, the J gene TRBJ1-2; 10 bases line up with TRBD1. This CDR3 comprises 15 residues. Per the germline V gene, CDR1 is SQVTM and CDR2 is ANQGSEA. V was clipped by 4 bases and J by 7 bases; unmatched bases: 12. The CDR3 sequence: CSVVADDRGRFGYTF. CDR3 bases: TGCAGCGTTGTTGCCGATGACAGGGGGCGGTTTGGCTACACCTTC.

CDR3 DNA sequence: TGTGCCATCAGTCAGGGAGCGGGGCTCTACAATGAGCAGTTCTTC. The encoded protein is CAISQGAGLYNEQFF. The chain employs TRBV10-3 and TRBJ2-1; 7 bases are shared with TRBD2. The CDR3 loop spans 15 amino acids. Trimming cost V 5 bases and J 3 bases; bases outside gene matches: 7. Germline V gene sequence: CDR1 ENHRY, CDR2 SYGVKD.

In DNA form, the CDR3 reads TGTGCCAGCAGCCGCCAAGCCGGGCAGCCCCAGCATTTT. This codes for CASSRQAGQPQHF. The chain couples TRBV5-6 to TRBJ1-5; D unclear. Trimming stripped 4 bases from V and 7 bases from J, with 12 bases between. The CDR3 is 13 amino acids. Germline V gene lookup returns CDR1 SGHDT and CDR2 YYEEEE.

As DNA, the CDR3 is TGTGCCAGCAGCTTAGAAGGGGCGGGGGGCTCAGATACGCAGTATTTT. Its translation is CASSLEGAGGSDTQYF. V is TRBV7-2 and J is TRBJ2-3; 8 bases agree with TRBD2. This CDR3 has 16 amino acids. Germline values: CDR1 SGHTA, CDR2 FQGNSA. V was pared by 1 base and J by 4 bases, with 7 bases of the junction left unmatched.

The gene calls are TRBV4-3 and TRBJ1-2; tentatively, D is TRBD1 (5 bases). Looked up from germline, CDR1 is LGHNA and CDR2 is YSLEER. Trimming shortened V by 0 bases and J by 8 bases, and 16 bases separated the two germline ends. The CDR3 covers 15 residues. The CDR3 loop reads CASSQEGRDYFGYTF. CDR3 nucleotide sequence: TGCGCCAGCAGCCAAGAAGGCAGGGACTACTTCGGCTACACCTTC.

This rearrangement joins TRBV6-5 to TRBJ1-2; a weak D match, TRBD1 (6 bases). The CDR3 contains 12 residues. Germline CDR1 reads MNHEY; CDR2 reads SVGAGI. Trimming cost V 6 bases and J 6 bases, with 11 bases left between them. DNA of the CDR3: TGTGCCAGCAGAGGGGGGGCGCATGGCTACACCTTC. Its protein product is CASRGGAHGYTF.

The rearrangement uses TRBV6-6 and TRBJ1-1; TRBD1 matches at 10 bases. V was pared by 5 bases and J by 4 bases, with 7 bases of the junction left unmatched. This CDR3 region has 15 residues. Germline CDR1 reads MNHNY; CDR2 reads SVGAGI (reference sequence). This chain's CDR3 is CASSHGTGEPTEAFF. CDR3 DNA: TGTGCCAGCAGTCACGGGACAGGGGAGCCCACTGAAGCTTTCTTT.

This clone showed up many times. The chain has TRBV6-4 and TRBJ2-2, with TRBD2 identical over 8 bases. The CDR3 totals 15 residues. Trimming removed 0 bases from V and 4 bases from J; junction bases left unmatched: 1. In germline, CDR1 is MRHNA, CDR2 SNTAGT. As DNA, the CDR3 is TGTGCCAGCAGTGACTCAGCGGGGGCCACCGGGGAGCTGTTTTTT. Its translation is CASSDSAGATGELFF.

The chain combines TRBV5-4 with TRBJ1-3; D call uncertain. The CDR3 runs to 14 residues. V was cut by 4 bases and J by 0 bases, with 8 bases left in between. Germline V gene sequence: CDR1 SGHNT, CDR2 YYREEE (reference sequence). The CDR3 DNA follows: TGTGCCAGCAGCCCCTCGGGCTCTGGAAACACCATATATTTT. As protein: CASSPSGSGNTIYF.

This clone turned up a few times. V and J are TRBV7-2 and TRBJ2-3, with 11 bases that match TRBD2. The length of the CDR3 is 17 residues. The trim removed 1 base at V and 8 bases at J, leaving 11 bases unmatched. Germline values: CDR1 SGHTA, CDR2 FQGNSA. CDR3 DNA: TGTGCCAGCAGCTTAGTCCCACTACTAGCGGGGGAACCTACGCAGTATTTT. It yields the protein CASSLVPLLAGEPTQYF.

The chain links TRBV7-2 to TRBJ1-1; D ambiguous. Trimming removed 2 bases at V and 4 bases at J, with 14 bases between. This CDR3 contains 15 residues. Germline CDR1 and CDR2: SGHTA and FQGNSA. This CDR3 is CASSLFTDAFTEAFF. CDR3 sequence (DNA): TGTGCCAGCAGCTTATTTACAGACGCCTTCACTGAAGCTTTCTTT.

The V and J genes are TRBV9 and TRBJ1-1; D gene unclear. V was trimmed by 4 bases and J by 9 bases, leaving 22 bases between them. CDR1 SGDLS and CDR2 YYNGEE come from the germline V gene. The CDR3 spans 15 residues. The CDR3 here is CASSPVGIEGGQAFF. CDR3 sequence (DNA): TGTGCCAGCAGCCCAGTGGGGATCGAAGGAGGTCAAGCTTTCTTT.

V and J are TRBV6-1 and TRBJ1-2; unclear D gene. The V gene lost 3 bases and the J gene lost 8 bases, with 13 bases spanning the gap. Germline V gene lookup returns CDR1 MNHNS and CDR2 SASEGT. CDR3 length equals 13 residues. This CDR3 reads CASSDPPGEGYTF. In DNA, the CDR3 is TGTGCCAGCAGTGATCCCCCCGGGGAGGGCTACACCTTC.

The V and J genes are TRBV5-7 and TRBJ1-2; 10 bases line up with TRBD1. TRBV5-7 is classed as an ORF, of uncertain function. V was clipped by 5 bases and J by 1 base; unmatched bases: 8. The CDR3 contains 16 residues. The CDR3 here is CASRIRDRGLNYGYTF. The CDR3, as DNA: TGTGCCAGCAGAATCCGGGACAGGGGACTTAACTATGGCTACACCTTC.

The J gene is TRBJ2-1, the V gene TRBV2; possibly TRBD1 for D (6 bases). The germline V and J ends were trimmed by 6 bases and 5 bases, with 17 bases remaining between them. The germline V gene has CDR1 SNHLY and CDR2 FYNNEI. This CDR3 has 15 amino acids. CDR3 loop: CASRDFGQLHNEQFF. The CDR3, as DNA: TGTGCCAGCAGGGACTTCGGACAGCTTCACAATGAGCAGTTCTTC. Filled out from reference TRBV2 and TRBJ2-1, the complete variable domain reads EPEVTQTPSHQVTQMGQEVILRCVPISNHLYFYWYRQILGQKVEFLVSFYNNEISEKSEIFDDQFSVERPDGSNFTLKIRSTKLEDSAMYFCASRDFGQLHNEQFFGPGTRLTVL.

This chain links TRBV6-1 with TRBJ1-1; 10 bases line up with TRBD1. After removal of 2 bases from V and 8 bases from J, the junction contained 5 bases not matched to a gene. The CDR3 has 14 amino acids. Germline lookup yields CDR1 MNHNS and CDR2 SASEGT. CDR3 loop: CASSELTGGGEAFF. The CDR3 DNA reads as TGTGCCAGCAGTGAATTGACAGGGGGCGGAGAAGCTTTCTTT.

The gene calls are TRBV7-2 and TRBJ2-7; 12 bases align to TRBD2. The CDR3 has 16 amino acids. Germline V gives CDR1 SGHTA, CDR2 FQGNSA. Germline trimming cut 5 bases from V and 0 bases from J; bases unmatched to any gene: 5. The CDR3 loop reads CASSPRLAGVSYEQYF. CDR3 bases: TGTGCCAGCAGCCCCCGACTAGCGGGGGTCTCCTACGAGCAGTACTTC.

V and J are TRBV29-1 and TRBJ1-4; D is unresolved. CDR3 size: 13 residues. V gave up 4 bases and J gave up 0 bases, with 6 bases separating them. From germline, CDR1 is SQVTM and CDR2 ANQGSEA. In DNA form, the CDR3 reads TGCAGCGTTGGTTTCGCAACTAATGAAAAACTGTTTTTT. It encodes CSVGFATNEKLFF.

In DNA, the CDR3 is TGTGCCACCGACGGAGGGCCCAGAGAGACCCAGTACTTC. Translating gives CATDGGPRETQYF. The V call is TRBV7-9, the J call TRBJ2-5; weak D call: TRBD2 (6 bases). CDR1 and CDR2 (germline): SEHNR, FQNEAQ (reference sequence). The germline V and J ends were trimmed by 10 bases and 4 bases, with 16 bases remaining between them. This CDR3 has 13 amino acids.

V and J are TRBV11-2 and TRBJ1-2, with D possibly TRBD1 on 5 matching bases. With 5 bases removed from V and 4 bases from J, the gap between germline ends came to 11 bases. CDR1 is SGHAT and CDR2 is FQNNGV in the germline V gene. The CDR3 loop spans 13 amino acids. Written as DNA, the CDR3 is TGTGCCAGCAGCGATCAGGGCGGCTATGGCTACACCTTC. This gives the protein CASSDQGGYGYTF.

V gene TRBV28 combines with J gene TRBJ2-7, with D unresolved. Trimming stripped 2 bases from V and 0 bases from J, with 11 bases between. In germline, CDR1 is MDHEN, CDR2 SYDVKM. The CDR3 runs to 15 residues. CDR3 in amino acids: CASSLVAVLSYEQYF. The CDR3 DNA is TGTGCCAGCAGTTTAGTTGCAGTTCTCTCCTACGAGCAGTACTTC. The entire variable domain, with the rest obtained from reference TRBV28 and TRBJ2-7, is as follows: DVKVTQSSRYLVKRTGEKVFLECVQDMDHENMFWYRQDPGLGLRLIYFSYDVKMKEKGDIPEGYSVSREKKERFSLILESASTNQTSMYLCASSLVAVLSYEQYFGPGTRLTVT.

This sequence joins TRBV7-9 and TRBJ1-6; 7 positions agree with TRBD1. The junction had 8 bases not matched to a gene; V was cut back by 4 bases and J by 5 bases. CDR1 and CDR2 from the germline V gene are SEHNR and FQNEAQ (reference sequence). This CDR3 has 16 amino acids. The CDR3 DNA follows: TGTGCCAGCAGCTGGGGATGGACAGGTGATAATTCACCCCTCCACTTT. As protein: CASSWGWTGDNSPLHF.

This chain connects TRBV6-5 to TRBJ2-7, with TRBD1 matching 8 bases. Germline V gene lookup returns CDR1 MNHEY and CDR2 SVGAGI. V shed 6 bases and J 3 bases; nucleotides not matched to a gene: 4. CDR3 length: 13 residues. CDR3 in amino acids: CASRSGTGYEQYF. CDR3 in DNA: TGTGCCAGCAGATCGGGGACAGGCTACGAGCAGTACTTC.

The V gene is TRBV13, the J gene TRBJ2-5, with D tentatively TRBD1 (5 bases). Germline V CDR1 and CDR2: PRHDT, FYEKMQ (reference sequence). Trimming pared 0 bases from V and 1 base from J, leaving 6 bases between. The CDR3 is 14 amino acids. The CDR3 DNA follows: TGTGCCAGCAGCTTAGGGGGGCCCCAAGAGACCCAGTACTTC. It is translated as CASSLGGPQETQYF.

The chain carries TRBV7-2 and TRBJ1-4; D is perhaps TRBD1 (6 bases). Trimming left V 1 base short and J 7 bases short, with 13 bases between. The CDR3 covers 15 residues. Looked up from germline, CDR1 is SGHTA and CDR2 is FQGNSA. CDR3 coding DNA: TGTGCCAGCAGCTTAGATGGGGGCTCTGGTGAAAAACTGTTTTTT. It translates to CASSLDGGSGEKLFF.

CDR3 DNA: TGTGCCAGCAGCGGGACAGCGAACACCGGGGAGCTGTTTTTT. Protein product: CASSGTANTGELFF. The chain employs TRBV7-6 and TRBJ2-2; TRBD1 agrees at 7 bases. V lost 5 bases and J lost 0; bases outside the gene matches: 0. This CDR3 spans 14 amino acids. Per germline, CDR1 SGHVS and CDR2 FNYEAQ.

The rearrangement uses TRBV6-6 and TRBJ1-6, with 8 bases aligning to TRBD1. Germline lookup yields CDR1 MNHNY and CDR2 SVGAGI (reference sequence). The J segment lost 9 bases and the V segment lost 3 bases, leaving 10 bases of the junction unmatched. CDR3 size: 16 residues. CDR3 DNA sequence: TGTGCCAGCAGTTATGGTGACAGGGGAGATAGTTCACCCCTCCACTTT. Protein: CASSYGDRGDSSPLHF.

V gene TRBV7-3 combines with J gene TRBJ2-2; 7 bases are a match to TRBD1. V was clipped by 8 bases and J by 6 bases; unmatched bases: 12. Per the germline V gene, CDR1 is SGHTA and CDR2 is FQGTGA. CDR3 size: 15 residues. The CDR3 here is CASAEAGGGSGELFF. The CDR3 nucleotides are TGTGCCAGCGCCGAAGCAGGGGGTGGTTCCGGGGAGCTGTTTTTT. Variable domain in full (rest from reference TRBV7-3 and TRBJ2-2): GAGVSQTPSNKVTEKGKYVELRCDPISGHTALYWYRQSLGQGPEFLIYFQGTGAADDSGLPNDRFFAVRPEGSVSTLKIQRTERGDSAVYLCASAEAGGGSGELFFGEGSRLTVL.